This passage covers 19 T cell receptor beta chains from one sample sequenced in a study of sequential checkpoint blockade in melanoma (dated by TCRdb to about 2019). The library relied on the immunoSEQ multiplex PCR assay. This immuneACCESS table, as held by TCRdb, lists in-frame sequences with V and J called but not all clones. Of the missing ones, under half trace to an unresolved V gene in checked studies; the others have no known cause. The sample table lists some 17,000 clones, 70% to 80% of them with a count of one. 10% to 15% of the sample is held by the ten biggest clonotypes. Sample treatment or condition, as interpreted from the label and publication: randomized to nivolumab then ipilimumab (arm A) or the reverse (arm B). The specimen comprised CD8+ T cells sorted from blood (inferred from file names), sampled from a patient given nivolumab and ipilimumab in sequence. These receptor sequences come from a human donor with melanoma.

This clone appeared a few times. The chain is built from TRBV6-5 and TRBJ1-5, with D maybe TRBD1 (5 bases). Germline CDR1 and CDR2: MNHEY and SVGAGI. This CDR3 is built from 14 residues. V lost 5 bases and J lost 6, with 14 bases in between. The CDR3 DNA follows: TGTGCCAGCAGTCTATCAGGGCTAGGTCAGCCCCAGCATTTT. Residues: CASSLSGLGQPQHF.

By its share, this clone is medium-sized (0.01 to 0.1%). The chain joins TRBV4-1 to TRBJ1-1; 7 nucleotides line up with TRBD1. The CDR3 has 13 amino acids. CDR1 and CDR2 (germline): MGHRA, YSYEKL. J lost 6 bases, V lost 7 bases, and 8 bases had no gene match. Written as DNA, the CDR3 is TGCGCCAGCACCAATACAGGGGCTCCTGAAGCTTTCTTT. It specifies CASTNTGAPEAFF.

V is TRBV29-1 and J is TRBJ1-2; 11 bases map to TRBD1. Germline CDR1 SQVTM, CDR2 ANQGSEA. CDR3 length: 13 residues. V shed 7 bases and J 9 bases; nucleotides not matched to a gene: 10. The CDR3 here is CSAVWDRGDSYTF. In DNA form, the CDR3 reads TGCAGCGCTGTATGGGACAGGGGGGATAGCTACACCTTC.

The J gene is TRBJ2-1, the V gene TRBV2; 12 nucleotides agree with TRBD2. The CDR3 is 16 residues long. V shed 1 base, J shed 12 bases, and the junction held 10 bases outside the gene matches. The germline gives CDR1 SNHLY, CDR2 FYNNEI. CDR3 bases: TGTGCCAGCAGTGAAGGGCTAGCGGGGGGGCCCGAAGGGCAGTTCTTC. Translated, it gives CASSEGLAGGPEGQFF.

The CDR3 DNA sequence: TGCGCCAGCAGCTTGGCCGGGTCTCCAGCCGGACAGGGTGATTATAGCAATCAGCCCCAGCATTTT. The encoded protein is CASSLAGSPAGQGDYSNQPQHF. The chain joins TRBV5-1 to TRBJ1-5; 8 positions agree with TRBD1. Germline CDR1 is SGHRS and CDR2 is YFSETQ. V lost 0 bases, J lost 0 bases, and 20 bases stayed unmatched. The CDR3 consists of 22 residues.

The V gene is TRBV4-2, the J gene TRBJ2-6; tentatively, D is TRBD2 (6 bases). The germline gives CDR1 LGHNA, CDR2 YNFKEQ. The V and J ends lost 3 bases and 4 bases respectively, with 16 bases between them. The CDR3 runs to 17 residues. Here the CDR3 reads CASSQGLTRDGANVLTF. The CDR3 DNA is TGTGCCAGCAGCCAGGGGCTGACTAGGGACGGGGCCAACGTCCTGACTTTC.

The chain is built from TRBV4-1 and TRBJ1-2, with TRBD1 matching 9 bases. With V trimmed by 0 bases and J by 8 bases, 10 bases remained unmatched. The germline gives CDR1 MGHRA, CDR2 YSYEKL. This CDR3 has 16 residues. The CDR3 DNA reads as TGCGCCAGCAGCCAAGAATTCACAGGGGGCCTTAACGGCTACACCTTC. Its protein is CASSQEFTGGLNGYTF.

The chain recombines TRBV12-2 with TRBJ1-5. TRBV12-2 is termed a pseudogene. The CDR3 runs 17 residues. In DNA form, the CDR3 reads TGTGCAAGTCGCTTAGCTCCCGTCGCGGGGGAAAGTCAGCCCCAGCATTTT. Its protein product is CASRLAPVAGESQPQHF.

Turning to this clone: This may stem from a read error, because a much larger clone lies one nucleotide away. The chain combines TRBV4-2 with TRBJ1-4; D ambiguous. Germline loops: CDR1 LGHNA, CDR2 YNFKEQ. V was shortened by 1 base and J by 2 bases, with 17 bases between the two germline ends. This CDR3 comprises 18 residues. Here the CDR3 reads CASSQGADLRATNEKLFF. DNA for the CDR3: TGTGCCAGCAGCCAAGGGGCCGATTTGAGGGCTACTAATGAAAAACTGTTTTTT.

Written as DNA, the CDR3 is TGTGCCAGCAGCTCAACAGGCTACGAGCAGTACTTC. Translating it yields CASSSTGYEQYF. V and J are TRBV5-6 and TRBJ2-5; D might be TRBD1 (5 bases). The J call is uncertain, as TRBJ2-7 better fits the DNA end. The CDR3 has 12 residues. CDR1 and CDR2 from the germline V gene are SGHDT and YYEEEE.

This clone was seen only once. V gene TRBV9 combines with J gene TRBJ2-7; TRBD2 matches at 9 bases. Per germline, CDR1 SGDLS and CDR2 YYNGEE. The CDR3 is 15 amino acids. V trimming: 3 bases; J trimming: 3 bases; junction bases outside the gene matches: 7. The CDR3, as DNA: TGTGCCAGCAGCGGCGGAGCGGGAGGAATCTACGAGCAGTACTTC. It is translated as CASSGGAGGIYEQYF.

The rearrangement joins TRBV7-9 to TRBJ1-2; D possibly corresponds to TRBD1 (6 bases). CDR3 length equals 16 residues. CDR1 is SEHNR, CDR2 FQNEAQ, per germline (reference sequence). V was pared by 5 bases and J by 2 bases, with 18 bases between. The CDR3 is CASSNSTGETNYGYTF. The CDR3 bases are TGTGCCAGCAGCAATTCGACAGGAGAGACGAACTATGGCTACACCTTC.

This clone showed up just once. This chain uses TRBV12-5 with TRBJ1-1; 9 nucleotides agree with TRBD1. J lost 5 bases, V lost 0 bases, and 10 bases had no gene match. Germline V gives CDR1 LGHNT, CDR2 FRNRAP. The CDR3 spans 17 residues. The CDR3 nucleotides are TGTGCTAGTGGTTTGGTACTAGGGCGGGACAGGGAGACTGAAGCTTTCTTT. Residues: CASGLVLGRDRETEAFF. Combining the CDR3 with reference TRBV12-5 and TRBJ1-1 gives the whole variable domain DARVTQTPRHKVTEMGQEVTMRCQPILGHNTVFWYRQTMMQGLELLAYFRNRAPLDDSGMPKDRFSAEMPDATLATLKIQPSEPRDSAVYFCASGLVLGRDRETEAFFGQGTRLTVV.

The J gene is TRBJ2-7, the V gene TRBV5-1; tentative D call: TRBD2 (5 bases). Germline values: CDR1 SGHRS, CDR2 YFSETQ. With 3 bases removed from V and 3 bases from J, the gap between germline ends came to 13 bases. There are 14 residues in the CDR3. CDR3 region: CASSWTGSGYEQYF. For the CDR3, the DNA is TGCGCCAGCAGCTGGACGGGATCAGGCTACGAGCAGTACTTC.

This clone was picked up one time. The chain carries TRBV4-2 and TRBJ1-3; D gene unclear. The V gene's germline CDR1 is LGHNA and CDR2 YNFKEQ. V lost 0 bases and J lost 5, with 11 bases in between. The CDR3 totals 15 residues. This chain's CDR3 is CASSQDRTGRNTIYF. DNA for the CDR3: TGTGCCAGCAGCCAAGATCGGACGGGAAGAAACACCATATATTTT.

This clone was detected only a few times. This chain joins TRBV5-5 and TRBJ2-7; a possible D gene is TRBD2 (6 bases). The V and J ends lost 5 bases and 2 bases respectively, with 14 bases between them. This CDR3 spans 14 amino acids. CDR1 is SGHKS, CDR2 YYEKEE, per germline (reference sequence). The CDR3 DNA is TGTGCCAGCAGTTACATCGCGGGGCCCTACGAGCAGTACTTC. It translates to CASSYIAGPYEQYF.

The V gene is TRBV5-4, the J gene TRBJ2-5; 14 bases agree with TRBD2. The end of the DNA fits TRBJ2-7 better, so the J call may be wrong. This CDR3 region has 17 residues. Per the germline V gene, CDR1 is SGHNT and CDR2 is YYREEE (reference sequence). The CDR3 sequence: CASRYSGTSGSSYEQYF. The DNA of the CDR3 is TGTGCCAGCAGGTACTCTGGGACTAGCGGGAGCTCCTACGAGCAGTACTTC.

This clone has only a few counts. This rearrangement joins TRBV10-3 to TRBJ1-5; no clear D. The CDR3 has 16 residues. From germline, CDR1 is ENHRY and CDR2 SYGVKD. The V and J ends lost 0 bases and 7 bases respectively, with 16 bases between them. The CDR3 bases are TGTGCCATCAGTGAGTCGAGGTCTGATGGGTTACAGCCCCAGCATTTT. Its protein product is CAISESRSDGLQPQHF.

CDR3 nucleotides: TGTGCCAGCAGCAGTTTGCAAGGGGCGGTTGAGCAGTACTTC. It yields the protein CASSSLQGAVEQYF. The chain employs TRBV7-9 and TRBJ2-7; tentative D call: TRBD1 (5 bases). V lost 5 bases to trimming and J lost 7 bases, with 18 bases between them. There are 14 residues in the CDR3. The V gene's germline CDR1 is SEHNR and CDR2 FQNEAQ (reference sequence).